Detailed here is one T cell receptor beta chain. As yet, its antigen is unknown. With the Oncomine TCR Beta short-read assay, DNA from cultured CD4+ T cells was sequenced. Genomic DNA was isolated from cultured CD4+ T cells. TCRdb re-called the PCR reads through MiXCR, storing one row per CDR3 protein. The data show around 5,200 distinct CDR3 sequences, with about 43% seen just once and around 10% held by the top ten. Indicated treatment: approximately 10-day PBMC culture with coronavirus spike peptide pools or control peptides (ViraFEST assay). This sample is part of a study of vaccination and CD4 T cells after COVID-19. At the level of the study: The peptides that stimulated the cells were overlapping spike peptides from SARS-CoV-2, HCoV-NL63, HCoV-OC43 and HCoV-229E.

Germline CDR1 reads DFQATT; CDR2 reads SNEGSKA (reference sequence). Trimming left V 4 bases short and J 3 bases short, with 10 bases between. The CDR3 runs 12 residues. The sample was CD4+ T cells from blood, cultured in vitro. The chain employs TRBV20-1 and TRBJ2-7; TRBD1 is a possible D gene (6 bases). This clonotype was obtained from a human donor who had recovered from COVID-19. The CDR3 loop is CSANRAIYEQYF. As DNA, the CDR3 is TGCAGTGCTAACAGGGCGATCTACGAGCAGTACTTC.